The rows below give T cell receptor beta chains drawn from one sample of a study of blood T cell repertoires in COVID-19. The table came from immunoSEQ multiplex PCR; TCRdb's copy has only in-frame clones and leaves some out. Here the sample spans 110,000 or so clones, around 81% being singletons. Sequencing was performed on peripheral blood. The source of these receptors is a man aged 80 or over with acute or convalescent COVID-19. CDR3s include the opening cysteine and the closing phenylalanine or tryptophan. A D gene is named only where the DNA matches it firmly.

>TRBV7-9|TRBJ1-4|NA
CASNPRGGDNEKLFF
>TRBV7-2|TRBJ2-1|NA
CASSPVGGSSYNEQFF
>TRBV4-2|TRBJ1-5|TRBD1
CASSQDATGGNQPQHF
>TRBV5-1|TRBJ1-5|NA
CASSLFGGDQPQHF
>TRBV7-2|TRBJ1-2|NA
CASSSRMTALNYGYTF
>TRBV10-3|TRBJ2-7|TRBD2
CAISVGTSGTYEQYF
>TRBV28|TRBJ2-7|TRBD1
CASSLTGGYEQYF
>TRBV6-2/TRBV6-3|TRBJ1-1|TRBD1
CASSYQGQGVTEAFF
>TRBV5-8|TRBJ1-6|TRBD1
CASSLPGQGNSPLHF
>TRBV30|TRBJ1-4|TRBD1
CAWSLQGARGEKLFF
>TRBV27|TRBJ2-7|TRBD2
CASSLRRGIAGTYEQYF
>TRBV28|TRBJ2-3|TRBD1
CASSLGQGINTDTQYF
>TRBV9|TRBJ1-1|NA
CASSAGSNTEAFF
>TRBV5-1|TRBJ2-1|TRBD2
CASSPASGRYNEQFF
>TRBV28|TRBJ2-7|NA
CASTFPSPGGLGSYEQYF
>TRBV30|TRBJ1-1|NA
CAWSTDRVVWAFF
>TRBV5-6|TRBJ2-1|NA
CASSLWGTRIYNEQFF
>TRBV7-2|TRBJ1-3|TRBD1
CASSLSGTGHGNTIYF
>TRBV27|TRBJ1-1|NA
CASSRGFTEAFF
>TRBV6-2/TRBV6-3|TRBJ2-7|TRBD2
CASSYAMASGITTYEQYF
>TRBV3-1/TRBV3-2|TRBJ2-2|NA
CASSLVTNTGELFF
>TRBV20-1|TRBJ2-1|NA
CSAPNNNEQFF
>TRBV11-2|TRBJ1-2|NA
CASSPDLNYGYTF
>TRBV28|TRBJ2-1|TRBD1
CASTLGQGMYNEQFF
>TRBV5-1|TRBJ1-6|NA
CASSSDSGNSPLHF
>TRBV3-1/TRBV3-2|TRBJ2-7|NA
CASSRSTNEQYF
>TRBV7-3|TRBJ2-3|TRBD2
CASSLAGEGADTQYF
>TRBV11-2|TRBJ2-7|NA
CASSLGTGGRDYEQYF
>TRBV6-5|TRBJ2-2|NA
CASRGPRGSTGELFF
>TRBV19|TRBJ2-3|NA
CASRRSGQQDTQYF
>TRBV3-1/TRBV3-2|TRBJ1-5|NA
CASSRGISNQPQHF
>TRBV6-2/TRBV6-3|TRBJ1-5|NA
CASSYRGRWQPQHF
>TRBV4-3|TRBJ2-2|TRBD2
CASSQGRGLAGTGELFF
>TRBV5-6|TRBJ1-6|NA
CASSLAWGGTPLHF
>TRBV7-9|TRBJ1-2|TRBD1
CASSLMARGLYGYTF
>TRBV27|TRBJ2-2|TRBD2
CASSLRLAGGWDTGELFF
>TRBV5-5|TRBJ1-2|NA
CASSLSHGGGYGYTF
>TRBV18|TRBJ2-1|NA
CASSPIVSGEQFF
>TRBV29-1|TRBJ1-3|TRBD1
CSVDGTGGGRNGNTIYF
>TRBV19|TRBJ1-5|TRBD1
CASSLVPTGDNQPQHF
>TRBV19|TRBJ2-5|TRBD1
CASSRTGGETQYF
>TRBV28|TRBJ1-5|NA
CASSLVPRGAQPQHF
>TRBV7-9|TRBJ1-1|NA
CASSFRGLNTEAFF
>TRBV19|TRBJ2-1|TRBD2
CASSPKIRSSGYPKDEQFF
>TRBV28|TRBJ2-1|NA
CASSTRDARGEQFF
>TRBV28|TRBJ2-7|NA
CASSSPRDSYEQYF
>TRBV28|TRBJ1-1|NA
CASMGASKVYTEAFF
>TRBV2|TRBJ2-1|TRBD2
CASSGLPTSNNEQFF
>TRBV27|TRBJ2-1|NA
CASSLRLLANEQFF
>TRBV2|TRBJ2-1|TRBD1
CASGGQGFYNEQFF
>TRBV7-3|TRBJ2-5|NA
CASSLTANQETQYF
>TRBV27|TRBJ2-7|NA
CASSSRGVRGHEQYF
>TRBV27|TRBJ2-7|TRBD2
CASSLRTSGILYEQYF
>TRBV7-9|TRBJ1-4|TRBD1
CASSLAHRGGGEKLFF
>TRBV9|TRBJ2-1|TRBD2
CASSVVSGLGNEQFF